This is a list of T cell receptor beta chains from one sample in a study of patients and donors after allogeneic stem cell transplantation. TCRdb re-called the RT-PCR reads with MiXCR, one entry per CDR3 protein. The table shows about 410,000 distinct CDR3 sequences, with 16% occurring only once. Sequenced: blood, either unsorted or a sorted T cell fraction (not recorded which). These receptors were collected from a human donor who was either an allogeneic HSCT recipient or a stem cell or donor lymphocyte infusion donor (not recorded which). It is not recorded whose cells these are; they may come from a transplant donor. CDR3s include the opening cysteine and the closing phenylalanine or tryptophan. D genes are given only for firm matches. Only some rows state a clone size, as once, few, many or a class for expanded clones.

TRBJ1-4,.,few,TRBV7-2,TGTGCCAGCAGCTTAGATCCCGGGAGACTGTTTTTT,CASSLDPGRLFF
TRBJ1-5,TRBD1,.,TRBV20-1,TGCAGTGCTAGCGGGACAGGGCGAAGGGATCAGCCCCAGCATTTT,CSASGTGRRDQPQHF
TRBJ2-7,.,.,TRBV14,TGTGCCAGCAGCCTCTACGGGAGCTCCTACGAGCAGTACTTC,CASSLYGSSYEQYF
TRBJ2-3,TRBD1,.,TRBV7-9,TGTGCCAGCAGCTGGGGACAGGGGGTCACAGATACGCAGTATTTT,CASSWGQGVTDTQYF
TRBJ1-1,TRBD1,.,TRBV7-9,TGTGCCAGCAGCTTAGCGCGGACAGGGCAGGGGGTTGAAGCTTTCTTT,CASSLARTGQGVEAFF
TRBJ2-2,.,.,TRBV5-1,TGCGCCAGCTTCCGGCCAGAAAACACCGGGGAGCTGTTTTTT,CASFRPENTGELFF
TRBJ2-5,.,few,TRBV20-1,TGCAGTGCCTTGACAGGATCCCAAGAGACCCAGTACTTC,CSALTGSQETQYF
TRBJ2-1,.,few,TRBV20-1,TGCAGTGCTAGAGGGTTTGAATACAATGAGCAGTTCTTC,CSARGFEYNEQFF
TRBJ2-3,TRBD2,few,TRBV6-4,TGTGCCAGCAGTCCTAGCGGGAGGCCAGCAGATACGCAGTATTTT,CASSPSGRPADTQYF
TRBJ2-1,.,.,TRBV9,TGTGCCAGCAGCGGACTCCGGGAGCCCGCCTACAATGAGCAGTTCTTC,CASSGLREPAYNEQFF
TRBJ2-5,.,few,TRBV9,TGTGCCAGCAGCGTAGTGGGACACCCCCCGGAGACCCAGTACTTC,CASSVVGHPPETQYF
TRBJ1-2,.,.,TRBV21-1,TGTGCCAGCAGCAAAATGGGGACAGTCCTTTGGGGCTACACCTTC,CASSKMGTVLWGYTF
TRBJ2-7,.,few,TRBV4-1,TGCGCCAGCAGCCAGGCGGGTTTTGAGGGGGACGAGCAGTACTTC,CASSQAGFEGDEQYF
TRBJ2-2,.,few,TRBV14,TGTGCCAGCAGCCAACAACGGGGGACCGGGGAGCTGTTTTTT,CASSQQRGTGELFF
TRBJ1-3,.,.,TRBV15,TGTGCCACCACCTTGAGGGGCGGCCTCTCTGGAAACACCATATATTTT,CATTLRGGLSGNTIYF
TRBJ1-3,.,.,TRBV12-3/TRBV12-4,TGTGCCAGCACCCAGCCCTACGGGGGAAACACCATATATTTT,CASTQPYGGNTIYF
TRBJ2-1,TRBD2,few,TRBV20-1,TGCAGTGCGCCTCCGGGACTAGCGGGAGCCTACAATGAGCAGTTCTTC,CSAPPGLAGAYNEQFF
TRBJ2-7,.,few,TRBV24-1,TGTGCCACCAGTGAGTCCCCGGGATACGAGCAGTACTTC,CATSESPGYEQYF
TRBJ2-3,.,many,TRBV12-3/TRBV12-4,TGTGCCAGCAGCGGGGGGCTCCCCACAGATACGCAGTATTTT,CASSGGLPTDTQYF
TRBJ1-2,.,few,TRBV5-1,TGCGCCAGCAGTTCGGACGGCTCTAACTATGGCTACACCTTC,CASSSDGSNYGYTF
TRBJ1-1,TRBD1,.,TRBV29-1,TGCAGCGTCCTAAGGGGCAGACAGGGGGCTATTGGAGCTTTCTTT,CSVLRGRQGAIGAFF
TRBJ1-6,.,.,TRBV3-1,TGTGCCAGCAGCGTACTGGGGCAGGGTCCCAATTCACCCCTCCACTTT,CASSVLGQGPNSPLHF
TRBJ1-5,.,few,TRBV4-3,TGCGCCAGCAGCCAAGATCTATGGGGGGGAGGCAATCAGCCCCAGCATTTT,CASSQDLWGGGNQPQHF
TRBJ2-3,.,.,TRBV9,TGTGCCAGCAGCGTAGGGGGAGTCACAGATACGCAGTATTTT,CASSVGGVTDTQYF
TRBJ2-1,.,many,TRBV5-1,TGCGCCAGCAGCTTTCCCGGGAAGCCCGGGCAGTTCTTC,CASSFPGKPGQFF
TRBJ2-2,TRBD2,few,TRBV4-3,TGCGCCAGCAGCCAAGAAACCGGGACTAGAAGCACCGGGGAGCTGTTTTTT,CASSQETGTRSTGELFF
TRBJ2-1,TRBD1,many,TRBV12-3/TRBV12-4,TGTGCCAGCTCCTGGGGACAGGGGTTTGAGCAGTTCTTC,CASSWGQGFEQFF
TRBJ2-5,.,.,TRBV11-2,TGTGCCAGCAGCCTGGGCCGGGGTGGGGTCCGGATGACGTACTTC,CASSLGRGGVRMTYF
TRBJ1-2,TRBD1,.,TRBV5-1,TGCGCCAGCAGCCCGGGTGGACAGGAGAATGGCTACACCTTC,CASSPGGQENGYTF
TRBJ2-1,.,many,TRBV12-3/TRBV12-4,TGTGCCAGCAGTTTGGTCTTCTACAATGAGCAGTTCTTC,CASSLVFYNEQFF
TRBJ2-1,TRBD2,many,TRBV5-1,TGCGCCAGCAGCTTGGGTACGGGGGGGCCTCTCAATGAGCAGTTCTTC,CASSLGTGGPLNEQFF
TRBJ2-5,.,.,TRBV27,TGTGCCAGCAGTTTATCCATTGGGTCAGGTCAAGAGGCCCAGTACTTC,CASSLSIGSGQEAQYF
TRBJ1-2,.,few,TRBV29-1,TGCAGCGTTGGATCGCTCTATCCGGCCTATGGTTACACCTTC,CSVGSLYPAYGYTF
TRBJ1-4,.,few,TRBV10-3,TGTGCCATCAGTGAGTCGCCGGGACGGGTTAATGAAAAACTGTTTTTT,CAISESPGRVNEKLFF
TRBJ2-7,.,many,TRBV4-1,TGCGCCAGCAGCCAAGTCTCATCAAGCTCCTACGAGCAGTACTTC,CASSQVSSSSYEQYF
TRBJ1-1,.,.,TRBV19,TGTGCCAGTAGTATCTCGCTCACCACGATACTGAGGGGGGAGACTGAAGCTTTCTTT,CASSISLTTILRGETEAFF
TRBJ2-7,TRBD2,few,TRBV10-3,TGTGCCACCGACGGGGGGGACCGAGCCTCCTACGAGCAGTACTTC,CATDGGDRASYEQYF
TRBJ2-5,TRBD1,few,TRBV9,TGTGCCAGCAGCCCTACAGGGGGGAAAGAGACCCAGTACTTC,CASSPTGGKETQYF
TRBJ1-1,.,.,TRBV5-1,TGCGCCAGCAGCTCGGACTCGGGGAACACTGAAGCTTTCTTT,CASSSDSGNTEAFF
TRBJ2-5,.,many,TRBV20-1,TGCAGTGCTAGACGAGGGACAATACCAAAAGAGACCCAGTACTTC,CSARRGTIPKETQYF
TRBJ2-1,.,many,TRBV5-1,TGCGCCAGCAGCTTGGGATACGGCCAGAGCTCCTACAATGAGCAGTTCTTC,CASSLGYGQSSYNEQFF
TRBJ1-1,.,few,TRBV9,TGTGCCAGCAGCTCCGGCCCGGTGAACACTGAAGCTTTCTTT,CASSSGPVNTEAFF
TRBJ2-7,.,few,TRBV7-2,TGTGCCAGCAGCTTAGTCCCGGCGAATCAGGGGTACTTC,CASSLVPANQGYF
TRBJ1-6,TRBD1,few,TRBV5-5,TGTGCCAGCAGCTTTCCTTGGACAGGGGATAGCAGACCCCTCCACTTT,CASSFPWTGDSRPLHF
TRBJ1-5,.,.,TRBV3-1,TGTGCCAGCAGCCAAGATCGAGGCCCTCATCAGCCCCAGCATTTT,CASSQDRGPHQPQHF